This T cell receptor (beta chain) comes out of a study of T cells in Graves' hyperthyroidism and ophthalmopathy (dated by TCRdb to the late 2010s). In the study overall: Peripheral blood was collected at initial diagnosis, before any treatment. TCR V-J signatures able to tell the groups apart were searched for in a discovery cohort of 90 to 100 patients, of whom approximately 40 had Graves' ophthalmopathy and roughly 58 had stable Graves' hyperthyroidism. Prospective prediction of ophthalmopathy was tested in an independent validation cohort consisting of roughly 20 hyperthyroidism patients and more than 15 patients who later progressed to ophthalmopathy. The roughly 91 discovery patients were randomly divided into training and test sets at a 7:3 ratio. The study also compared thyroid tissue and blood T-cell repertoires from five or six Graves' hyperthyroidism patients. After sampling, hyperthyroidism patients received methimazole starting at 30 mg daily, and ophthalmopathy patients received high-dose intravenous methylprednisolone. According to the paper, TCR Vbeta CDR3 sequencing was carried out on around 140 peripheral blood samples, which came from some 41 ophthalmopathy, approximately 78 hyperthyroidism and roughly 17 progressor patients. Here is what the overall study found, with its caveats: Ophthalmopathy was separated from stable hyperthyroidism by a 13 V-J signature model, with 85% to 90% sensitivity and approximately 81% specificity obtained in cross-validation and 80%/75% obtained in testing. Most expanded thyroid clonotypes (frequency above 0.001) were also detected in blood, suggesting blood repertoires may reflect thyroid immune responses. In validation, the model predicted progression to ophthalmopathy with over 60% sensitivity and around 72% specificity, a median of 6.5 months before onset. No statistical method was used to fix the sample size in advance, and group allocation was not hidden from the investigators.

The TCR beta CDR3 regions were amplified from RNA transcripts. A first-round RT-PCR of the TCR CDR3 used the HTBI primer set with the Qiagen OneStep RT-PCR kit. Libraries were constructed in a second round of multiplex PCR, after which size selection and purification were performed. Libraries were sequenced paired-end with 100 bp reads on an Illumina HiSeq2000. The paper's data handling went like this. SOAPnuke was used to process the raw data, throwing out any read that contained adapters or uncalled bases, had a mean Phred below 15, or lacked an exact constant-primer or identifier match. High-quality paired reads were merged with COPE v1.2.5, and unique nucleotide sequences were defined as clonotypes. MiTCR v1.1 was used to align clonotypes to the IMGT TRBV, TRBD and TRBJ reference segments. The analysis was restricted to V-J combinations with a frequency above 0.0001, which together covered 99.2% of the repertoires. The TCS score was defined as F50 (clonal expansion) divided by E x V (chaos), with BLOSUM62-based TCRdist calculated between CDR3 peptides within each V-J. Welch's t-statistics and random forest reduced 450 to 600 V-J features to 13, which were used in a naive Bayes classifier (R e1071). TCRdb itself trimmed the public reads at Q25 with fastp, ran MiXCR and retained productive beta chains. Each CDR3 protein gets just one entry, which takes the most common genes and DNA from the rows behind it. The V and J calls were not made by the authors but by TCRdb's processing. The sample contains around 350,000 distinct CDR3 sequences, less than 15% of them found a single time. Around 9.2% of the sample comes from the top ten.

In the germline V gene (reference sequence), CDR1 corresponds to DFQATT and CDR2 to SNEGSKA. Relative to germline, V is 2 bases shorter and J is 4 bases shorter, with 15 bases between their ends. The CDR3 covers 15 residues, taking in both the cysteine and the phenylalanine. The CDR3 DNA has 45 bases and is translated from base 1. This clonotype was picked up many times. There is no known antigen for this receptor. Nothing much larger sits one base from this clone, and base qualities are not available. Graves' hyperthyroidism was defined as stable when no progression to ophthalmopathy occurred over 18 months of follow-up. Hyperthyroidism patients were newly diagnosed, with disease duration under 2 months, and aged 18 to 65 years. The study excluded patients with uncontrolled infections, other autoimmune diseases, pregnancy or lactation. Diagnoses were established on the basis of clinical symptoms, serum thyroxine and TRAb, thyroid ultrasound, and orbital computed tomography. PBMCs were isolated from about 10 ml of fresh peripheral blood by Ficoll-Paque density gradient centrifugation. Trizol reagent was used to extract total RNA, and RNA quality was then checked on an Agilent 2100 Bioanalyzer.

The receptor comes from a young woman with Graves' hyperthyroidism. Sequencing input: blood. This receptor chain uses TRBV20-1 and TRBJ2-1; the D gene cannot be resolved beyond TRBD1 or TRBD2, each matching 6 bases. The CDR3 reads as follows: CSARRPGARYNEQFF. The sequenced DNA: TGCAGTGCTAGACGTCCGGGGGCACGTTACAATGAGCAGTTCTTC.